Presented here are 15 T cell receptor beta chains from one specimen sequenced in a study of shared T cell receptors in the human thymus. Clones were sequenced by immunoSEQ multiplex PCR, and TCRdb holds only the in-frame ones, with some missing. The top ten hold roughly 0.02% of the sample, which has about 400,000 clones, roughly 94% seen once. Sequenced sample: thymocytes. All receptors derive from a human donor.

The V gene is TRBV5-1, the J gene TRBJ1-4; tentatively, D is TRBD1 (6 bases). Germline values: CDR1 SGHRS, CDR2 YFSETQ. The CDR3 runs to 13 residues. The ends were cut back, 7 bases at V and 3 bases at J, with 10 bases in the middle. DNA for the CDR3: TGCGCCAGCCAGGGGCTTGCTAATGAAAAACTGTTTTTT. This gives the protein CASQGLANEKLFF.

The sample holds one count of this clone. The rearrangement joins TRBV28 to TRBJ1-1; TRBD1 agrees at 7 bases. The CDR3 sequence is 13 residues long. Trimming at V came to 3 bases and at J to 4 bases, leaving 2 bases not matched to a gene. The germline V gene encodes CDR1 MDHEN and CDR2 SYDVKM. The CDR3 is CASSLTGRTEAFF. The DNA for the CDR3 is TGTGCCAGCAGTTTGACAGGGCGCACTGAAGCTTTCTTT.

The chain uses TRBV27 and TRBJ1-3, with D uncertain. The CDR3 sequence is 16 residues long. Germline V lookup: CDR1 MNHEY, CDR2 SMNVEV (reference sequence). Trimming removed 5 bases from V and 4 bases from J, with 18 bases in between. The CDR3 is CASSPLRPWAGNTIYF. CDR3 in DNA: TGTGCCAGCAGTCCCCTCCGACCCTGGGCCGGAAACACCATATATTTT.

The V gene is TRBV13, the J gene TRBJ2-2, with TRBD1 matching over 8 bases. The CDR3 is 16 residues long. Per germline, CDR1 PRHDT and CDR2 FYEKMQ (reference sequence). With V trimmed by 4 bases and J by 6 bases, 10 bases remained unmatched. CDR3 residues: CASSWPDREESGELFF. The CDR3 region has the DNA TGTGCCAGCAGCTGGCCGGACAGGGAGGAGTCCGGGGAGCTGTTTTTT. Full variable domain (outside the CDR3, taken from reference TRBV13 and TRBJ2-2): AAGVIQSPRHLIKEKRETATLKCYPIPRHDTVYWYQQGPGQDPQFLISFYEKMQSDKGSIPDRFSAQQFSDYHSELNMSSLELGDSALYFCASSWPDREESGELFFGEGSRLTVL.

A single count supports this clone. The chain recombines TRBV27 with TRBJ2-4; maybe TRBD1 (6 bases). Germline CDR1 is MNHEY and CDR2 is SMNVEV (reference sequence). Trimming pared 0 bases from V and 7 bases from J, leaving 19 bases between. This CDR3 is 17 amino acids long. CDR3 coding DNA: TGTGCCAGCAGTTTATCAGCAAGTCTCCAGGGGAAGAACATTCAGTACTTC. It translates to CASSLSASLQGKNIQYF.

The CDR3 nucleotides read TGTGCCAGCGGAGGACAGGGACAACTCTCTAAAAACTATGGCTACACCTTC. Its translation: CASGGQGQLSKNYGYTF. This chain connects TRBV5-4 to TRBJ1-2; 8 nucleotides align to TRBD1. V lost 7 bases, J lost 2 bases, and 16 bases stayed unmatched. The CDR3 totals 17 residues. In germline, CDR1 is SGHNT, CDR2 YYREEE (reference sequence). Combining the CDR3 with reference TRBV5-4 and TRBJ1-2 gives the whole variable domain ETGVTQSPTHLIKTRGQQVTLRCSSQSGHNTVSWYQQALGQGPQFIFQYYREEENGRGNFPPRFSGLQFPNYSSELNVNALELDDSALYLCASGGQGQLSKNYGYTFGSGTRLTVV.

The chain has TRBV6-1 and TRBJ1-5; TRBD1 matches at 7 bases. This CDR3 is built from 14 residues. V was pared by 7 bases and J by 0 bases, with 3 bases of the junction left unmatched. The V gene's germline CDR1 is MNHNS and CDR2 SASEGT. The chain's CDR3 is CASTGQVSNQPQHF. The CDR3 coding sequence is TGTGCCAGCACTGGACAGGTTAGCAATCAGCCCCAGCATTTT.

V usage is TRBV11-2 and J usage is TRBJ1-2; 8 bases are a match to TRBD1. CDR3 length: 14 amino acids. J gave up 6 bases and V 5 bases, and 8 bases lay outside the gene matches. The germline V gene encodes CDR1 SGHAT and CDR2 FQNNGV. The CDR3 loop reads CASSTRQGPNGYTF. The CDR3 region has the DNA TGTGCCAGCAGCACACGACAGGGGCCGAATGGCTACACCTTC.

About this clone: This CDR3 is also generated by other DNA sequences in the sample. J is TRBJ2-7 and V is TRBV28; 7 bases agree with TRBD1. This CDR3 has 14 amino acids. CDR1 is MDHEN and CDR2 is SYDVKM in the germline V gene. V trimming: 2 bases; J trimming: 3 bases; junction bases outside the gene matches: 4. The CDR3 is CASSLPGQNYEQYF. CDR3 sequence (DNA): TGTGCCAGCAGTTTACCGGGACAGAACTACGAGCAGTACTTC.

The chain uses TRBV2 and TRBJ2-7; 9 bases align to TRBD2. The CDR3 contains 18 residues. Germline lookup yields CDR1 SNHLY and CDR2 FYNNEI. Losses at the gene ends were 0 bases for V and 4 bases for J; bases not matched to a gene: 13. The CDR3 spells CASSEAGLAGTLQYEQYF. The CDR3 bases are TGTGCCAGCAGTGAAGCGGGGCTAGCGGGGACGTTACAATACGAGCAGTACTTC.

This chain uses TRBV6-1 with TRBJ1-5; D is unclear. The V gene lost 7 bases and the J gene lost 2 bases, with 12 bases spanning the gap. The CDR3 sequence is 14 residues long. Germline CDR1 and CDR2: MNHNS and SASEGT. This CDR3 reads CASTRKGGNQPQHF. In DNA form, the CDR3 reads TGTGCCAGCACCCGAAAGGGTGGCAATCAGCCCCAGCATTTT.

This chain joins TRBV6-5 and TRBJ1-1; D perhaps matches TRBD1 (6 bases). Looked up from germline, CDR1 is MNHEY and CDR2 is SVGAGI. V dropped 6 bases and J dropped 2 bases, with 13 bases sitting between them. CDR3 size: 14 residues. The CDR3 coding sequence is TGTGCCAGCAGCCCAGGGGCCCTTAACACTGAAGCTTTCTTT. This encodes CASSPGALNTEAFF.

The chain carries TRBV6-5 and TRBJ2-5; tentative D call: TRBD1 (5 bases). Trimming shortened V by 2 bases and J by 5 bases, and 9 bases separated the two germline ends. Germline CDR1 and CDR2: MNHEY and SVGAGI. CDR3 length: 13 residues. The CDR3 bases are TGTGCCAGCAGTTACCACCAGGGCGAGACCCAGTACTTC. Translating gives CASSYHQGETQYF.

V usage is TRBV7-3 and J usage is TRBJ1-2, with no clear D. The CDR3 is 13 residues long. Trimming removed 5 bases from V and 7 bases from J, with 14 bases in between. Germline values: CDR1 SGHTA, CDR2 FQGTGA. The CDR3 DNA is TGTGCCAGCAGCGAGACCGGGCAGAGTGGCTACACCTTC. Its protein product is CASSETGQSGYTF.

This chain uses TRBV27 with TRBJ1-2, with unresolved D. Germline lookup yields CDR1 MNHEY and CDR2 SMNVEV (reference sequence). The CDR3 is 13 amino acids. The V end was cut by 3 bases, the J end by 4 bases, with 9 bases between. CDR3 amino acids: CASSLRASYGYTF. CDR3 nucleotide sequence: TGTGCCAGCAGTTTGAGGGCAAGCTATGGCTACACCTTC.